Detailed here is one T cell receptor beta chain. This record belongs to a study of cytomegalovirus exposure and HLA in healthy donors. Germline values: CDR1 SGHRS, CDR2 YFSETQ. CDR3 length: 14 residues. V lost 0 bases and J 4 bases, leaving 10 bases between the germline ends. PCR amplification relied on 60 Vbeta primers (plus 13 Jbeta primers). Produced via immunoSEQ multiplex PCR; TCRdb's table is partial and in-frame only. The sample holds 50,000 to 75,000 clones, 75% to 85% seen once. Regarding donors, all were healthy bone marrow donors. V usage is TRBV5-1 and J usage is TRBJ1-2; D gene ambiguous. Sequences were obtained from PBMCs. This TCR was recovered from a woman aged 40 to 50 in good health and CMV-seronegative. Here the CDR3 reads CASSLGAGGYGYTF. The CDR3 nucleotides are TGCGCCAGCAGCTTGGGAGCCGGCGGCTATGGCTACACCTTC.